This entry lists 4 T cell receptor beta chains sequenced from one sample in a study of cytomegalovirus exposure and HLA in healthy donors (dated by TCRdb to 2016 to 2017). Preparation of the library involved the immunoSEQ multiplex PCR assay. For the multiplex PCR, a mixture combining 60 forward primers for TCR Vbeta segments and 13 reverse primers for TCR Jbeta segments was used. TCRdb provides this immuneACCESS table in a form limited to in-frame rearrangements. Some clones are lacking; in checked studies, under half of them reflect an unresolved V gene, and why the rest are absent is not known. This sample comprises over 150,000 clones, approximately 77% of them detected only once. The leading ten clones occupy roughly 2% of the sample. The sequenced sample consisted of PBMCs. These receptors were taken from a middle-aged man in good health and CMV-seropositive.

The CDR3 sequence: CASSQGNGNTIYF. CDR3 DNA: TGTGCCAGCAGTCAGGGGAACGGAAACACCATATATTTT. V is TRBV6-1 and J is TRBJ1-3; tentatively, D is TRBD1 (6 bases). The ends were cut back, 5 bases at V and 4 bases at J, with 9 bases in the middle. Per germline, CDR1 MNHNS and CDR2 SASEGT. The CDR3 loop spans 13 amino acids.

The rearrangement uses TRBV19 and TRBJ1-5; tentatively, D is TRBD1 (6 bases). The V gene's germline CDR1 is LNHDA and CDR2 SQIVND (reference sequence). The CDR3 runs 15 residues. Trimming pared 3 bases from V and 6 bases from J, leaving 15 bases between. CDR3 coding DNA: TGTGCCAGTAGTATTTCGCCAGGGGCCGGTCAGCCCCAGCATTTT. As protein: CASSISPGAGQPQHF. Full variable domain (rest looked up from reference TRBV19 and TRBJ1-5): DGGITQSPKYLFRKEGQNVTLSCEQNLNHDAMYWYRQDPGQGLRLIYYSQIVNDFQKGDIAEGYSVSREKKESFPLTVTSAQKNPTAFYLCASSISPGAGQPQHFGDGTRLSIL.

This chain links TRBV29-1 with TRBJ2-1; 9 nucleotides agree with TRBD1. The V segment lost 3 bases and the J segment 10 bases; nucleotides outside the gene matches: 16. The CDR3 is 16 residues long. Germline CDR1 is SQVTM and CDR2 is ANQGSEA. Here the CDR3 DNA reads TGCAGCGTTGAGTACGGGACAGGGTTCGTAGGTTTGGAGCAGTTCTTC. Protein product: CSVEYGTGFVGLEQFF.

The rearrangement uses TRBV9 and TRBJ2-2; 8 bases line up with TRBD1. J gave up 6 bases and V 0 bases, and 7 bases lay outside the gene matches. Germline V gene lookup returns CDR1 SGDLS and CDR2 YYNGEE. The CDR3 sequence is 16 residues long. The CDR3 nucleotides are TGTGCCAGCAGCGTAGCGCAGGGGGCAGGGTCCGGGGAGCTGTTTTTT. This sequence encodes CASSVAQGAGSGELFF. The complete variable domain, with remaining parts taken from reference TRBV9 and TRBJ2-2, reads DSGVTQTPKHLITATGQRVTLRCSPRSGDLSVYWYQQSLDQGLQFLIQYYNGEERAKGNILERFSAQQFPDLHSELNLSSLELGDSALYFCASSVAQGAGSGELFFGEGSRLTVL.